This TCR beta chain was sequenced during a study of preoperative IRX-2 immunotherapy in early breast cancer. The germline V gene encodes CDR1 SGHNT and CDR2 YENEEA. This CDR3 contains 18 residues. Trimming at V came to 5 bases and at J to 2 bases, leaving 14 bases not matched to a gene. The treatment: preoperative locoregional IRX-2 cytokine immunotherapy. This phase Ib study tested locoregional IRX-2 cytokine immunotherapy given before surgery. Sequencing was performed with immunoSEQ multiplex PCR; in TCRdb, only in-frame clones are kept and a portion is missing. The sample carries roughly 42,000 clones, 70% to 80% recorded once.

The clonotype comes from a human donor with breast cancer. V is TRBV11-3 and J is TRBJ1-3; 8 bases are a match to TRBD1. Material: tumor tissue, obtained after IRX-2 immunotherapy. The CDR3 coding sequence is TGTGCCAGCAGCCCCCCCGGGACAGGCCCAGGGGCTGGAAACACCATATATTTT. This gives the protein CASSPPGTGPGAGNTIYF.